This section outlines one T cell receptor (beta chain) sequence together with its context. Antigen specificity is unknown. This CDR3 has 12 amino acids. This sample was taken from a study of T cell responses to AZD1222 COVID-19 vaccine. General study results and limits: Mapped onto spike, vaccine-associated CD4 TCRs spanned it and were dominant at 160-218 and 743-854. Spike-specific TCR breadth and depth were elevated following two AZD1222 doses.

Method: immunoSEQ multiplex PCR; TCRdb's copy keeps in-frame clones and lacks some. Among 95,000 to 150,000 clones listed, approximately 87% were seen once. Here the sequenced sample was peripheral blood, taken on day 0 of AZD1222 vaccination. The TCR was taken from an adult in good health. The chain has TRBV21-1 and TRBJ2-1; the table gives TRBD1 as D, unverified against the DNA. TRBV21-1 is marked as a pseudogene. The CDR3 nucleotides are TGTGCCAGCAGCAAAGTGGGACACGAGCAGTTCTTC. Amino acids: CASSKVGHEQFF.